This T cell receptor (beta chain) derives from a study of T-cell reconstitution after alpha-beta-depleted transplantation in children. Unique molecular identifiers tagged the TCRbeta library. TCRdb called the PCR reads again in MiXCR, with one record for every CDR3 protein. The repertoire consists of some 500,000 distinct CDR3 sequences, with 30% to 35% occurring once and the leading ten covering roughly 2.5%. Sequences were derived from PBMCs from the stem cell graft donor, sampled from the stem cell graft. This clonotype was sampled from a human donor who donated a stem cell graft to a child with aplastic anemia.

For the CDR3, the DNA is TGTGCCAGCAGCCAAGCCCGGGCCTATGGCTACACCTTC. This gives the protein CASSQARAYGYTF. The rearrangement joins TRBV3-1 to TRBJ1-2, with D unresolved. Germline loops: CDR1 LGHDT, CDR2 YNNKEL (reference sequence). Trimming took off 1 base at V and 4 bases at J, with 7 bases between the two ends. The CDR3 sequence is 13 residues long.